The subject of this entry is one T cell receptor beta chain. Its antigen is unidentified. As defined, naive CD8 cells were CD45RO-negative and positively selected for CCR7, with terminally differentiated effector memory CD45RA+ cells excluded. The method was immunoSEQ multiplex PCR; TCRdb's version includes in-frame clones alone and lacks a portion of them. The table lists approximately 1.9 million clones, around 93% of them singletons. V gave up 8 bases and J gave up 5 bases, with 18 bases separating them. The CDR3 consists of 15 residues. Germline V lookup: CDR1 SGHAT, CDR2 FQNNGV. This specimen comes from a study of shared clonotypes between healthy human individuals. General observations from the study: All-four-donor shared clonotypes had higher generation probabilities than non-shared clonotypes did. Estimated richness values were generally larger in naive subsets than in memory subsets. Approximately 5.4% of naive CD4 clonotypes were common to four donors.

The receptor's source is a man younger than 30 in good health. Some clones in this sample may be carry-over from other donors' samples. The V gene is TRBV11-2, the J gene TRBJ1-4; possible D gene TRBD1, 5 bases. Sequencing input: naive CD8+ T cells from PBMCs. For the CDR3, the DNA is TGTGCCAGCCGGGACGAACCGGGGGGAAATGAAAAACTGTTTTTT. This gives the protein CASRDEPGGNEKLFF. The full variable domain, in which reference TRBV11-2 and TRBJ1-4 provide the parts outside the CDR3, is EAGVAQSPRYKIIEKRQSVAFWCNPISGHATLYWYQQILGQGPKLLIQFQNNGVVDDSQLPKDRFSAERLKGVDSTLKIQPAKLEDSAVYLCASRDEPGGNEKLFFGSGTQLSVL.